Below, one TCR beta chain is given with its context. Antigen specificity is unknown. From germline, CDR1 is SGHTA and CDR2 FQGTGA. Trimming cost V 5 bases and J 5 bases, with 9 bases left between them. CDR3 size: 13 residues. TCRdb's copy holds only in-frame clones and misses some; the assay was immunoSEQ multiplex PCR. The sample includes hundreds of thousands of clones, under 80% of them seen just once. The data are from a study of shared clonotypes between healthy human individuals. Study-wide findings and caveats: The sharing of 5% to 6.5% of naive CD4 clonotypes was seen across several donors. Larger estimated richness was generally recorded for naive subsets relative to memory subsets.

The rearrangement joins TRBV7-3 to TRBJ2-2; D is unresolved. This clonotype originated in a woman in her 30s in good health. The sequenced sample was memory CD4+ T cells sorted from blood. Subset: CD45RA-negative fraction. The chain's CDR3 is CASSLGFTGELFF. The CDR3 coding sequence is TGTGCCAGCAGCCTAGGTTTTACCGGGGAGCTGTTTTTT.